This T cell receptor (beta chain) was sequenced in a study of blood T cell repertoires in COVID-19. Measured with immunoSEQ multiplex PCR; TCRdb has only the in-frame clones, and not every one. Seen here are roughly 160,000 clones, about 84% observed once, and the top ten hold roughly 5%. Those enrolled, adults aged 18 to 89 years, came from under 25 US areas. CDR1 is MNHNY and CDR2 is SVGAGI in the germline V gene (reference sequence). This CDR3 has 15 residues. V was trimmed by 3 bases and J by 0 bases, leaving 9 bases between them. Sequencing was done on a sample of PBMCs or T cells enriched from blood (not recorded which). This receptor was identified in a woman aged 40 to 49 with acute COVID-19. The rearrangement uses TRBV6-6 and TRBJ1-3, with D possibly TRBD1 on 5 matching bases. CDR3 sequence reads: CASSYYRSSGNTIYF. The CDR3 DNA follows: TGTGCCAGCAGTTATTACAGGAGCTCTGGAAACACCATATATTTT.